The entry that follows covers one T cell receptor beta chain sequence. Its antigen is undetermined. The time point here: pre-reinfection, 55 to 20 weeks before reinfection detection. TCR sequencing was done directly ex vivo on sorted cells, without expansion in vitro. The CDR3 has 13 amino acids. Per germline, CDR1 SGHTA and CDR2 FQGNSA. V lost 1 base and J lost 8, with 9 bases in between. Assay: immunoSEQ multiplex PCR; the TCRdb copy retains only in-frame clones and omits some. The sample has about 50,000 clones, under 90% seen once. The sample comes from a study of memory CD8 T cells in hepatitis C reinfection. Study-level information: Chronic HCV followed reinfection in a couple of donors who cleared primary infection.

General study points: With about 5 donors, public clonotype conclusions could not be definitive.

The rearrangement uses TRBV7-2 and TRBJ2-1, with D maybe TRBD1 (6 bases). Sequencing input: naive CD8+ T cells sorted from blood. The clonotype originates from a man aged 18 to 30 with hepatitis C virus infection. The CDR3 loop is CASSLGTGYEQFF. DNA for the CDR3: TGTGCCAGCAGCTTAGGTACAGGGTATGAGCAGTTCTTC.